The source of this T cell receptor beta chain is a study of cytotoxic CD8 clonotypes in ibrutinib-treated CLL. V lost 0 bases and J 2 bases, leaving 11 bases between the germline ends. Germline V gene data show CDR1 as SGHTA and CDR2 as FQGNSA. The CDR3 is 15 residues long. Here immunoSEQ multiplex PCR was the method, and the copy in TCRdb shows in-frame clones only, minus some. The repertoire consists of around 70,000 clones, with 90% occurring once and the leading ten covering under 4%. The rearrangement joins TRBV7-2 to TRBJ2-7; D gene uncertain. This receptor was identified in a human donor with chronic lymphocytic leukemia. The sequencing used PBMCs, collected after 12 months of ibrutinib treatment. The CDR3 sequence: CASSLAVSSPYEQYF. Here the CDR3 DNA reads TGTGCCAGCAGCTTAGCGGTTAGCAGTCCCTACGAGCAGTACTTC.